This T cell receptor (beta chain) is drawn from a study of beta chain features in type 1 diabetes (dated by TCRdb to 2017 to 2018). As for the study more broadly: No differences in mean age, gender distribution, total cell number or subset yield were found between patients and healthy donors. A total of 100 million to 110 million sorted cells were examined across all samples, and a strong correlation was observed between cell number per subset and RNA yield. In the study, TCRB repertoires of sorted circulating CD4+ T cell subsets from recently diagnosed type 1 diabetes patients were compared with those of matched healthy donors. Naive and central memory subsets were obtained from all 30 or so donors, but regulatory and stem cell-like memory subsets were isolated from only 8 patients and 8 healthy donors. The investigation overall reported the following: The naive, central memory and regulatory TCRB repertoires appeared to resemble one another more closely among patients than among healthy donors. Because the HLA sub-analyses included only small numbers of individuals, any influence of HLA type on TCRB rearrangement was left unresolved. PCR might favor shorter templates, but patient and control samples were amplified and corrected together, so any skew would affect both groups equally. Fewer insertions and more nucleotide deletions at VDJ recombination sites were observed in patients with type 1 diabetes, implying thymic rearrangement abnormalities. In all four CD4+ subsets, TCRB CDR3 length was moderately but significantly shorter in type 1 diabetes patients. Because cDNA rather than genomic DNA was sequenced, highly expressing activated cells could have been over-represented, although no difference in activation and CD3 levels was found between groups.

The High Capacity cDNA Reverse Transcription Kit was used to reverse transcribe all of the isolated RNA, meaning that expressed TCRB transcripts were what got sequenced. Deep immunoSEQ sequencing was performed on naive, central memory and regulatory T cell samples, with an average of roughly 3.3 million total reads per sample. Sorted cells were lysed in RLT buffer, and RNA was extracted using DNase-treated RNeasy Micro or Mini kits according to cell number. To prevent cross-contamination, every cell subset was processed on its own, while patient and healthy donor samples were processed together. The immunoSEQ multiplex PCR was used to amplify TCRB sequences from cDNA, yielding 87-bp fragments that span the CDR3 region. Sequencing of the amplicons was performed on the Illumina HiSeq platform. In the authors' own workflow: Synthetic template baselines were used to correct PCR bias computationally, reads within Hamming distance 2 were collapsed, and singletons that could not be merged were discarded. By aligning reads against IMGT, V, D and J genes, CDR3 length, and insertions or deletions at six rearrangement sites were assigned. Within each subset, clonotype counts were normalized to the number of sorted cells before true diversity and Gini coefficients were calculated with the tcR R package. The overlap coefficient, calculated on TCRB nucleotide sequences, was used to quantify repertoire sharing. Out-of-frame TCRB sequences from naive cells were analyzed as a proxy for the pre-selection repertoire. TCRdb carries this immuneACCESS record with in-frame sequences only. Its versions omit some clonotypes, under half of them owing to an unresolved V gene in the studies checked, with the rest unexplained. V and J calls plus clone size are reproduced from that table; the DNA served to infer D and trimming. Present in this sample are under 350,000 clones, roughly 13% of which were seen just once. 0.017% of the sample is taken by the ten largest.

The CDR3 measures 16 amino acids from cysteine to phenylalanine. The entry retains the CDR3 DNA only, 48 bases that are in frame from base 1. The germline V gene specifies KGHSH as CDR1 and LQKENI as CDR2. V loses 6 bases of germline sequence and J loses 6 bases, and the interval between the two ends is 23 bases. Each donor gave one peripheral blood draw, averaging approximately 120 mL, which was collected into heparinised tubes. Naive, central memory, regulatory and stem cell-like memory CD4+ T cells were sorted on a BD FACSAria II using a panel including CD45RO, CCR7, CD25, CD127, CD95 and CD27. A purity above 95% was achieved for all sorted populations. PBMCs were isolated immediately by Lymphoprep density gradient centrifugation and stained directly without culture. So that batch effects would be minimized, each experiment stained and sorted samples in pairs, pairing one healthy donor with one patient.

As regards this clone: Its antigen target is currently unknown. Per-base quality was not reported, and no clone a single base away is much larger than it.

This TCR derives from a man between 25 and 39 years old with type 1 diabetes. The chain couples TRBV18 to TRBJ1-2, with the D gene call left open. Sequencing was carried out using naive CD4+ T cells from blood. This specimen's cell subset or site label, per the study, means: true naive CD4+ T cells. The CDR3 corresponds to CASSTSVASRENGYTF. The nucleotide sequence reads TGTGCCAGCTCCACCTCTGTAGCGAGCAGAGAAAATGGCTACACCTTC.